This is a list of T cell receptor beta chains from one sample in a study of blood T cell repertoires in COVID-19. The data were produced by immunoSEQ multiplex PCR, yet TCRdb's version contains in-frame clones alone and is incomplete. The data hold 150,000 to 160,000 clones, with 70% to 85% observed a single time. Sample: peripheral blood. The receptors derive from a woman between 50 and 59 years old with acute or convalescent COVID-19. CDR3s include the opening cysteine and the closing phenylalanine or tryptophan. The D gene is left open where the match is weak. Only some rows state a clone size, as once, few, many or a class for expanded clones.

CDR3 length	V gene	D gene	clone size	J gene	CDR3 protein	CDR3 DNA
12	TRBV7-3	NA	NA	TRBJ2-2	CASSSNTGELFF	TGTGCCAGCAGCTCTAACACCGGGGAGCTGTTTTTT
14	TRBV4-2	NA	NA	TRBJ1-6	CASSQVEYNSPLHF	TGTGCCAGCAGCCAAGTTGAGTATAATTCACCCCTCCACTTT
12	TRBV2	NA	NA	TRBJ1-1	CATSMGGESAFF	TGTGCCACTTCGATGGGGGGGGAGTCGGCTTTCTTT
14	TRBV20-1	TRBD1	NA	TRBJ2-2	CSASPGQGHGELFF	TGCAGTGCTAGTCCGGGACAGGGGCACGGGGAGCTGTTTTTT
15	TRBV5-1	TRBD1	once	TRBJ2-7	CASSLGSGGGYEQYF	TGCGCCAGCAGCTTGGGATCAGGGGGCGGCTACGAGCAGTACTTC
15	TRBV7-3	TRBD1	NA	TRBJ2-1	CASSQTGDSYNEQFF	TGTGCCAGCAGCCAGACAGGGGACTCCTACAATGAGCAGTTCTTC
13	TRBV2	NA	few	TRBJ2-2	CASRERTTGELFF	TGTGCCAGCAGGGAGCGGACTACCGGGGAGCTGTTTTTT
17	TRBV4-2	NA	NA	TRBJ2-2	CASSQDRPSANTGELFF	TGTGCCAGCAGCCAAGATAGGCCTAGCGCGAACACCGGGGAGCTGTTTTTT
17	TRBV25-1	NA	NA	TRBJ1-1	CASSGLGELGLGRGAFF	TGTGCCAGCAGTGGCCTGGGGGAGCTGGGACTAGGTCGGGGAGCTTTCTTT
14	TRBV28	NA	NA	TRBJ2-1	CASSSIGDSGEQFF	TGTGCCAGCAGTTCCATCGGAGATTCGGGTGAGCAGTTCTTC
16	TRBV4-1	TRBD2	once	TRBJ2-3	CASSPKRGPSTDTQYF	TGCGCCAGCAGCCCGAAGCGGGGGCCGAGCACAGATACGCAGTATTTT
14	TRBV28	NA	NA	TRBJ1-1	CASSLAQANTEAFF	TGTGCCAGCAGTTTGGCACAGGCCAACACTGAAGCTTTCTTT
12	TRBV7-2	TRBD1	few	TRBJ1-5	CASSWDRVGLHF	TGTGCCAGCAGCTGGGACAGGGTTGGACTGCATTTT
14	TRBV30	NA	NA	TRBJ1-1	CAWGRSPMNTEAFF	TGTGCCTGGGGTAGAAGCCCGATGAACACTGAAGCTTTCTTT
16	TRBV7-2	TRBD1	NA	TRBJ1-4	CASSAGVGTVNEKLFF	TGTGCCAGCAGCGCTGGTGTCGGGACAGTTAATGAAAAACTGTTTTTT
15	TRBV5-1	NA	NA	TRBJ2-5	CASSLYVGGLETQYF	TGCGCCAGCAGCTTGTATGTGGGGGGGCTGGAGACCCAGTACTTC